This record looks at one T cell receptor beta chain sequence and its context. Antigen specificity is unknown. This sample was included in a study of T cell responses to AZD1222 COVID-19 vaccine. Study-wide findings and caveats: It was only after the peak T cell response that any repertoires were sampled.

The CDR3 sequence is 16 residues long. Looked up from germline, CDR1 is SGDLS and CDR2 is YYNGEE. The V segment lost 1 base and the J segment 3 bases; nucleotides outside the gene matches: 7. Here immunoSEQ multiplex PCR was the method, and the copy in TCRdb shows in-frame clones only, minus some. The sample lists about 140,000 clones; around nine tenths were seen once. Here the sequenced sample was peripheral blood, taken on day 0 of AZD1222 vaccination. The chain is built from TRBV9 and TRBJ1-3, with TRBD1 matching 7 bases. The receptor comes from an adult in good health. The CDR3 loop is CASSVLGGADGNTIYF. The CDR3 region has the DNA TGTGCCAGCAGCGTATTAGGGGGCGCGGATGGAAACACCATATATTTT.